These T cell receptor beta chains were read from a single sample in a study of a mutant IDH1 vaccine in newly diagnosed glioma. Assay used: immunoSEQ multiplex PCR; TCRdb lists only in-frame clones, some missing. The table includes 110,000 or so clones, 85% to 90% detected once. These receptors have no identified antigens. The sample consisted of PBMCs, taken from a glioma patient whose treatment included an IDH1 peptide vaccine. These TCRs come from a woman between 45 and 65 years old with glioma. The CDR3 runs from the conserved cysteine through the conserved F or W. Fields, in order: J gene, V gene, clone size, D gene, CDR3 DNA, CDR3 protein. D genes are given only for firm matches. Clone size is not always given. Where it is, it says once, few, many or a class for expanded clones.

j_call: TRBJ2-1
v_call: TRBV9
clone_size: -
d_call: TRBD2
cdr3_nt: TGTGCCAGCAGCGTTGGGCTAGCGGGAGGGCCGGGGTACAATGAGCAGTTCTTC
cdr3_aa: CASSVGLAGGPGYNEQFF

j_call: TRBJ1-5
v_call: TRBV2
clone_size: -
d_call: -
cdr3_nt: TGTGCCAGCAAGAGGGACAACAATCAGCCCCAGCATTTT
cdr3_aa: CASKRDNNQPQHF

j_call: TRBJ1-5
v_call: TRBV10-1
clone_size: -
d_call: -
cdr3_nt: TGCGCCAGCAGTGACAGGCCCAATCAGCCCCAGCATTTT
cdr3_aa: CASSDRPNQPQHF

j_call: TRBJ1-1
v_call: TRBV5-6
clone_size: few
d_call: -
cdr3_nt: TGTGCCAGCAGCTTAGGACAGAGGAGCACTGAAGCTTTCTTT
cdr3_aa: CASSLGQRSTEAFF

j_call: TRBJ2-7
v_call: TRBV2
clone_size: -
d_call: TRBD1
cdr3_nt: TGTGCCAGCAGCTATGGACAGGGAGCCTACGAGCAGTACTTC
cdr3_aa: CASSYGQGAYEQYF

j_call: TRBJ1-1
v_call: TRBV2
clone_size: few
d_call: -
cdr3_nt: TGTGCCAGCACCCGGGAGGGGAACACTGAAGCTTTCTTT
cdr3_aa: CASTREGNTEAFF

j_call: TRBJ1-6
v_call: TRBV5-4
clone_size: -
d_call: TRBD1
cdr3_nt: TGTGCCAGCAGCCTGGGACAGTGGGATTCACCCCTCCACTTT
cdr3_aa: CASSLGQWDSPLHF

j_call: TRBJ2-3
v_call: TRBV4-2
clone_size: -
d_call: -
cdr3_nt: TGTGCCAGCAGCCAAGGGAACGGTTTCACATATACGCAGTATTTT
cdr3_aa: CASSQGNGFTYTQYF

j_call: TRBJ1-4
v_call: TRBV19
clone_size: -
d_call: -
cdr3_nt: TGTGCCAGTAGTACCGACACCCGCTTAGCTAATGAAAAACTGTTTTTT
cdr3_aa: CASSTDTRLANEKLFF

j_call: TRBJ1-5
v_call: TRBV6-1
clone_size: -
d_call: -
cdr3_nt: TGTGCCAGCAGTCCCATGGGGAGCAATCAGCCCCAGCATTTT
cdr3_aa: CASSPMGSNQPQHF

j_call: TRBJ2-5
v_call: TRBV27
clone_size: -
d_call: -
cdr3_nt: TGTGCCAGCTCTGGCAGCCAAGAGACCCAGTACTTC
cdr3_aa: CASSGSQETQYF

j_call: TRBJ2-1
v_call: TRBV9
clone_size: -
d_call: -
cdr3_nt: TGTGCCAGCAGCGCCCGGGAGAAGTCCTACAATGAGCAGTTCTTC
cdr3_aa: CASSAREKSYNEQFF

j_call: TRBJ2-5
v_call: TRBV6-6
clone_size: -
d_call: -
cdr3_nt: TGTGCCAGCAGTTACCCAAACGCGGAGACCCAGTACTTC
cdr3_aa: CASSYPNAETQYF

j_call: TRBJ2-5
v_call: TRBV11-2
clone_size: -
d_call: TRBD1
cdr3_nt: TGTGCCAGCAGCTTAGGACAGGGAGTGCGCCAAGAGACCCAGTACTTC
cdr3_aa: CASSLGQGVRQETQYF

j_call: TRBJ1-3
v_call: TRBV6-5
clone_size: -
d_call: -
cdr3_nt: TGTGCCAGCAGTTACCGGACCCTGGGAAACACCATATATTTT
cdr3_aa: CASSYRTLGNTIYF

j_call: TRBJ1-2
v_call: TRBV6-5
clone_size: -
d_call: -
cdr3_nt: TGTGCCAGCAGGCGAACAGGGTCGAATGGCTACACCTTC
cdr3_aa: CASRRTGSNGYTF

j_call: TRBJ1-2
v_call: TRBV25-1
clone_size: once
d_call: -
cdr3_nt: TGTGCCAGCAGTGACGCCGGGTCCACTTATGGCTACACCTTC
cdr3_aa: CASSDAGSTYGYTF

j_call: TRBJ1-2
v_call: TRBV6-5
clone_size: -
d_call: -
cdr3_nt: TGTGCCAGCAGTTACTCGGCTCTCCTCACGGTTGGCTACACCTTC
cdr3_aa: CASSYSALLTVGYTF

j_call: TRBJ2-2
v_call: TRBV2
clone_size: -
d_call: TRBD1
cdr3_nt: TGTGCCAGCAGATACAGGGGTAACACCGGGGAGCTGTTTTTT
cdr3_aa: CASRYRGNTGELFF

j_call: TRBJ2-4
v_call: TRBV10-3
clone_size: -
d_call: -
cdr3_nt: TGTGCCATCAGTTCCGGAACAGGGAACAAAAACATTCAGTACTTC
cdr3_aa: CAISSGTGNKNIQYF

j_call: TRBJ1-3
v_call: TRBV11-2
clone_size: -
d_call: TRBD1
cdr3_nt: TGTGCCAGCAGCAACAGGGGGCTAGGAGGAAACACCATATATTTT
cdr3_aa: CASSNRGLGGNTIYF

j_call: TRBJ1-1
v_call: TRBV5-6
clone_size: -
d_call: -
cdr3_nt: TGTGCCAGCAGCTTCCCCAGGAGTGAAGCTTTCTTT
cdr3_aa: CASSFPRSEAFF